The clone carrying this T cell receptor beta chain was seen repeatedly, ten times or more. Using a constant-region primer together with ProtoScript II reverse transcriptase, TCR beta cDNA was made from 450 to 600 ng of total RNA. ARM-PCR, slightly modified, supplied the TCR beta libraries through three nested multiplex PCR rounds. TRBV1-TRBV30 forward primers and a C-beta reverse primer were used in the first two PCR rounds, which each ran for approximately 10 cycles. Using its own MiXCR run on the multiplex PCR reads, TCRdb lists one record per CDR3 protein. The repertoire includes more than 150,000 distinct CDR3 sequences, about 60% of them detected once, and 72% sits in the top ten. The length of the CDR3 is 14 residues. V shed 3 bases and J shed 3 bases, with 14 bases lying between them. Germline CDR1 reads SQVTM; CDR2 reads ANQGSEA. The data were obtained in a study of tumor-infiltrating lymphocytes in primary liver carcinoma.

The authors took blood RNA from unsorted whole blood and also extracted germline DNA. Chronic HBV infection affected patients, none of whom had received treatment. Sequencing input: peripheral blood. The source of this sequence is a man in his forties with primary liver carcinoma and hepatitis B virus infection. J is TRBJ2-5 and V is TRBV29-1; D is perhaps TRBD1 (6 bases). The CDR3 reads CSVDGTPGEETQYF. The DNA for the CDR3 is TGCAGCGTTGATGGGACCCCAGGGGAAGAGACCCAGTACTTC.